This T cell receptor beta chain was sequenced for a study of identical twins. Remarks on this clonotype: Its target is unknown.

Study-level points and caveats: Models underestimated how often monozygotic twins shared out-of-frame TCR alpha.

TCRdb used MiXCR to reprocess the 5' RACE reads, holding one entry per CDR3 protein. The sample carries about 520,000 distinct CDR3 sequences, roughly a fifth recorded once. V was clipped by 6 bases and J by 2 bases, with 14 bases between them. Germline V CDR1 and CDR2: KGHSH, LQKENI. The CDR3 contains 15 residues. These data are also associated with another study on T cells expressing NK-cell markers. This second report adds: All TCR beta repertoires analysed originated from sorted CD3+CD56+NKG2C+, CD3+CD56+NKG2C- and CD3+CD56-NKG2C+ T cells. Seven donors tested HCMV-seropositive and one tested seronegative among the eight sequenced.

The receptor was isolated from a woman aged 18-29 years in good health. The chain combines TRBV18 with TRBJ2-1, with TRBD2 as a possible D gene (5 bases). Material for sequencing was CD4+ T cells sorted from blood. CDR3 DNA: TGTGCCAGCTCGAACCTAGCAGGCGCCTACAATGAGCAGTTCTTC. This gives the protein CASSNLAGAYNEQFF.